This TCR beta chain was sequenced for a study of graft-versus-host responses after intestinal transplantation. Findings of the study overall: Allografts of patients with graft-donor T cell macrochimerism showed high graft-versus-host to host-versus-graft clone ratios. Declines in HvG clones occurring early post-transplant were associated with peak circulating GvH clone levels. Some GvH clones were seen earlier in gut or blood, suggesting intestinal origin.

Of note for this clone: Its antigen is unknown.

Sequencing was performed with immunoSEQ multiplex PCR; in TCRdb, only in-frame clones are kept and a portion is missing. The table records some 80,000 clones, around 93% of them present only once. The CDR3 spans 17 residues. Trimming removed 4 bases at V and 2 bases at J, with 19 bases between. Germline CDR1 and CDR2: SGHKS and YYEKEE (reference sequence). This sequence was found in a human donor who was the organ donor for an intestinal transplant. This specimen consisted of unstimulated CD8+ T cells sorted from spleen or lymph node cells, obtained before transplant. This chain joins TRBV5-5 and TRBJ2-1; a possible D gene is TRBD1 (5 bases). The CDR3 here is CASSTISRARTYNEQFF. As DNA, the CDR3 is TGTGCCAGCAGCACCATTTCCAGGGCGCGCACCTACAATGAGCAGTTCTTC.